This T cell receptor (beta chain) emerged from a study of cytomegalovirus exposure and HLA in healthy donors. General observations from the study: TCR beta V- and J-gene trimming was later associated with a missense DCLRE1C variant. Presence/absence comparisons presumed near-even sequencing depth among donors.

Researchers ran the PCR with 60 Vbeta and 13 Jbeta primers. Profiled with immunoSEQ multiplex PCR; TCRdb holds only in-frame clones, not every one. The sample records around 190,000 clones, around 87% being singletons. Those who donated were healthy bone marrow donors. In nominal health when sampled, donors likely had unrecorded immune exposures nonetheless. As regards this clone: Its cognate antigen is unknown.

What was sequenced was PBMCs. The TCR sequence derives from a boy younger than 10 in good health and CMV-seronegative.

CDR3 sequence (DNA): TGTGCCAGCAGTGAACTAGCGGGGCAGACCCAGTACTTC. Amino acid sequence: CASSELAGQTQYF. This chain links TRBV6-1 with TRBJ2-5; 9 bases match TRBD2. The CDR3 extends over 13 amino acids. The V segment lost 2 bases and the J segment 6 bases; nucleotides outside the gene matches: 1. Germline values: CDR1 MNHNS, CDR2 SASEGT.